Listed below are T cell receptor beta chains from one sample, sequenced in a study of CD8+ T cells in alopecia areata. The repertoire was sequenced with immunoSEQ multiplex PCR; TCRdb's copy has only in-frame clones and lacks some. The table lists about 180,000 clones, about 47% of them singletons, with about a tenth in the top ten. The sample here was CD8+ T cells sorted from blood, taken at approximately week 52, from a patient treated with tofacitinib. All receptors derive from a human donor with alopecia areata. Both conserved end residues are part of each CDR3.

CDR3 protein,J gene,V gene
CASSSRPRALETQYF,TRBJ2-5,TRBV19
CASSLGDRGPGELFF,TRBJ2-2,TRBV7-8
CASSQDFGSGSPLHF,TRBJ1-6,TRBV4-3
CASSLGATYTEAFF,TRBJ1-1,TRBV11-2
CASREGHPFF,TRBJ1-2,TRBV6-5
CASSLETRGTEAFF,TRBJ1-1,TRBV7-6
CASSWGQGAYEQYF,TRBJ2-7,TRBV5-1
CASSQVPGSEQYF,TRBJ2-7,TRBV14
CASSPSLRIWTYEQYF,TRBJ2-7,TRBV5-1
CASSPRGQSYEQYF,TRBJ2-7,TRBV27
CASRGGQGPYNEQFF,TRBJ2-1,TRBV27
CASVGQGENEQFF,TRBJ2-1,TRBV5-4
CSARIKGGSGNTIYF,TRBJ1-3,TRBV29-1
CASSQVSANTGELFF,TRBJ2-2,TRBV4-1
CASSYEAGGNEQFF,TRBJ2-1,TRBV6-5
CSVEDQGAEGYTF,TRBJ1-2,TRBV29-1
CASNPGTGTIYEQYF,TRBJ2-7,TRBV27
CASTDQGSYEQYF,TRBJ2-7,TRBV27
CASSLTLRGDYGYTF,TRBJ1-2,TRBV5-4
CASSLGGTAWDEQFF,TRBJ2-1,TRBV7-9
CASSSPGYGYTF,TRBJ1-2,TRBV6-6
CATSRDRGSPNEQFF,TRBJ2-1,TRBV15
CAWSLAGLTDTQYF,TRBJ2-3,TRBV30
CASSSSGGSSYEQYF,TRBJ2-7,TRBV18
CASSLLGRTDGWQFF,TRBJ2-1,TRBV7-2
CASSPMGVNTEAFF,TRBJ1-1,TRBV27
CATTGTGGGEQYF,TRBJ2-7,TRBV7-9
CASSQVGLNEQYF,TRBJ2-7,TRBV4-1
CSARGLGYTF,TRBJ1-2,TRBV20-1
CASSLVRGGSGDTQYF,TRBJ2-3,TRBV7-2
CASSVQAVTDTQYF,TRBJ2-3,TRBV9
CASSPEGATEAFF,TRBJ1-1,TRBV5-6
CAWSGRTGVNTGELFF,TRBJ2-2,TRBV30
CASHPATNEKLFF,TRBJ1-4,TRBV2
CASSSPATGIAGYTF,TRBJ1-2,TRBV6-1
CSAFRGTIEAFF,TRBJ1-1,TRBV29-1
CASTQWRGGTDTQYF,TRBJ2-3,TRBV6-5
CASSIGVAYTEAFF,TRBJ1-1,TRBV19
CASSSRGVETQYF,TRBJ2-5,TRBV5-1
CATTSGDSTDTQYF,TRBJ2-3,TRBV10-3
CASSRTSGGATDTQYF,TRBJ2-3,TRBV11-2
CASSEPGTGSSYNSPLHF,TRBJ1-6,TRBV6-1
CASSSEQGDSPLHF,TRBJ1-6,TRBV13
CAWSVLSGSYNSPLHF,TRBJ1-6,TRBV30
CASSLGQINSPLHF,TRBJ1-6,TRBV5-4
CASSQGAADYSNQPQHF,TRBJ1-5,TRBV4-3
CASREDRADVSYTF,TRBJ1-2,TRBV10-2
CAWSFDPGEQYF,-,TRBV30
CAWTRKGPGYQPQHF,TRBJ1-5,TRBV30
CASSVLQGYGYTF,TRBJ1-2,TRBV9
CASSPSPRTGGEQYF,TRBJ2-7,TRBV13
CASSVAQGQGTYEQYF,TRBJ2-7,TRBV9
CAWSAGTGSYNEQFF,TRBJ2-1,TRBV30
CASSPGRSADTQYF,TRBJ2-3,TRBV5-1
CASTIGRGLGETQYF,TRBJ2-5,TRBV6-5
CASSQRGMNTEAFF,TRBJ1-1,TRBV4-1